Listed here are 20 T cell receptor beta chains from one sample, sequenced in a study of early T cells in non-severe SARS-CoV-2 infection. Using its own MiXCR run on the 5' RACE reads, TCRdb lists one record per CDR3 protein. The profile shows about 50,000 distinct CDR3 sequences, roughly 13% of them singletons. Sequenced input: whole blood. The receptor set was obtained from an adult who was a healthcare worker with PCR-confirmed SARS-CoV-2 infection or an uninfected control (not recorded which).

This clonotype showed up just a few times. CDR3 loop: CASSPTRTSREQYF. In nucleotides, the CDR3 is TGTGCCAGCAGCCCCACGCGGACTAGTAGGGAGCAGTACTTC. The genes are TRBV7-2 and TRBJ2-7; 7 bases line up with TRBD2. In germline, CDR1 is SGHTA, CDR2 FQGNSA. The CDR3 contains 14 residues. Trimming took 5 bases from V and 7 from J; bases not matched to a gene: 11.

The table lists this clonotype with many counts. Here the CDR3 reads CASSLDMGAGSGYTF. The CDR3 DNA reads TGTGCCAGCAGCTTGGATATGGGGGCGGGTAGTGGCTACACCTTC. V and J are TRBV5-8 and TRBJ1-2, with D possibly being TRBD1 (6 bases). Germline CDR1 is SGHTS and CDR2 is YDEGEE. The CDR3 totals 15 residues. Trimming removed 0 bases from V and 7 bases from J, with 16 bases in between.

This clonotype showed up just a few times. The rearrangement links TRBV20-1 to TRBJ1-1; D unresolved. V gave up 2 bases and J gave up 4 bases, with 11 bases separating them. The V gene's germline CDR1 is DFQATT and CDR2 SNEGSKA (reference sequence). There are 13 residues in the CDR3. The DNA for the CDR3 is TGCAGTGCTAGAAGCTCGATGATCACTGAAGCTTTCTTT. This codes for CSARSSMITEAFF.

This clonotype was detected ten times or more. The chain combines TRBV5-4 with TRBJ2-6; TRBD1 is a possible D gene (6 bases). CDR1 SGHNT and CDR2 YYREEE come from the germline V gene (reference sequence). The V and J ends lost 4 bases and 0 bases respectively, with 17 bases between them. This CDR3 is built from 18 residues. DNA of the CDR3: TGTGCCAGCAGCCCGACAGGTGGAATGCCCTCTGGGGCCAACGTCCTGACTTTC. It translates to CASSPTGGMPSGANVLTF.

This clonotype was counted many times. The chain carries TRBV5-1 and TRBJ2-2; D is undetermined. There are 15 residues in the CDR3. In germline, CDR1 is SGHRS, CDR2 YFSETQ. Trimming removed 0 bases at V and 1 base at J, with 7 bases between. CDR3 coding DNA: TGCGCCAGCAGCTTGGCCGGCAGGAACACCGGGGAGCTGTTTTTT. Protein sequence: CASSLAGRNTGELFF.

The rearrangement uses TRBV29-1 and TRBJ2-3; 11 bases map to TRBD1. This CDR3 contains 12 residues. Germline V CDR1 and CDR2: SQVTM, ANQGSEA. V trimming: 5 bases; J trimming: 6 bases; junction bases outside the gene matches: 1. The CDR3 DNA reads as TGCAGCGTTCGGGACAGGGGGGATACGCAGTATTTT. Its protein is CSVRDRGDTQYF.

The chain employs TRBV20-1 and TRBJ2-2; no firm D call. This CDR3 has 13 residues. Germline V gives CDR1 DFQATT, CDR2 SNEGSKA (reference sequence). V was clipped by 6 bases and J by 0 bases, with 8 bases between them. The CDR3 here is CSARPSNTGELFF. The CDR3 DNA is TGCAGTGCCAGGCCCTCGAACACCGGGGAGCTGTTTTTT.

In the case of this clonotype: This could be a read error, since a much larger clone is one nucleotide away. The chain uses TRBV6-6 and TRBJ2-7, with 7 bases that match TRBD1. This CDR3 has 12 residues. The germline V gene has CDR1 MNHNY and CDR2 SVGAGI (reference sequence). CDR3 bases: TGTGCCAGCTCCGACAGGGCCTACGAGCGGTACTTC. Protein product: CASSDRAYERYF.

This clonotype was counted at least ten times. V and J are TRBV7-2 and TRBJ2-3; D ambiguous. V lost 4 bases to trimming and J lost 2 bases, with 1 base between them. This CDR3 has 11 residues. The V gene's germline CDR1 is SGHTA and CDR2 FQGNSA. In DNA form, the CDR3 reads TGTGCCAGCAGCTCCACAGATACGCAGTATTTT. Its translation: CASSSTDTQYF.

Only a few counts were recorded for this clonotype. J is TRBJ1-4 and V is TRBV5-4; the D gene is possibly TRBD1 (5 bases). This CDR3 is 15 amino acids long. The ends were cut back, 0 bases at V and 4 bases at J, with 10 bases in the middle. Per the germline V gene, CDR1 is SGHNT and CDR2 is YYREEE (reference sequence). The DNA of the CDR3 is TGTGCCAGCAGCTTGGCAGGAGGGGATAATGAAAAACTGTTTTTT. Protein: CASSLAGGDNEKLFF.

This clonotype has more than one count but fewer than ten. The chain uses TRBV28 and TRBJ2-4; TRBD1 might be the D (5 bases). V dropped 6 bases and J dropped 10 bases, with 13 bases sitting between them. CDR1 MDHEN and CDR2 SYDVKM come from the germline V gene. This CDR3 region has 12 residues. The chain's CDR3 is CASSEGAPIQYF. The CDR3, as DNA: TGTGCCAGCAGCGAAGGGGCGCCAATTCAGTACTTC.

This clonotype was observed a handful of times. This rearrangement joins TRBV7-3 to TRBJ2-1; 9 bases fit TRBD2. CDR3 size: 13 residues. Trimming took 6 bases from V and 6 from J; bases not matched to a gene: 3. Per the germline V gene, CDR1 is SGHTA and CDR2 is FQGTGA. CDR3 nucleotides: TGTGCCAGCAGTAGCGGGGGTATCAATGAGCAGTTCTTC. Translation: CASSSGGINEQFF.

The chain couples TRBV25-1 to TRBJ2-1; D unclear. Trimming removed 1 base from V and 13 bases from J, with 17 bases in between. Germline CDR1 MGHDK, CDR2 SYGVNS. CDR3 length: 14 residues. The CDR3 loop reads CASSESPPGSKQFF. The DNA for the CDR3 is TGTGCCAGCAGTGAATCGCCGCCAGGATCTAAACAGTTCTTC. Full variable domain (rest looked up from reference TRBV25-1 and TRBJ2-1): EADIYQTPRYLVIGTGKKITLECSQTMGHDKMYWYQQDPGMELHLIHYSYGVNSTEKGDLSSESTVSRIRTEHFPLTLESARPSHTSQYLCASSESPPGSKQFFGPGTRLTVL.

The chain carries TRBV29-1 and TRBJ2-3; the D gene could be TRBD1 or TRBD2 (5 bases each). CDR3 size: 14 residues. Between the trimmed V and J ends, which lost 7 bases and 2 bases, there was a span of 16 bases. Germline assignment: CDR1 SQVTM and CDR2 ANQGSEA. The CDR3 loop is CSARGGSDTDTQYF. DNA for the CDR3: TGCAGCGCCCGTGGGGGATCGGACACAGATACGCAGTATTTT.

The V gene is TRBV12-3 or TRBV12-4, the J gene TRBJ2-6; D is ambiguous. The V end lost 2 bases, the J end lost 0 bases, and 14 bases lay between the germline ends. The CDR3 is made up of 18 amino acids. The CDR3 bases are TGTGCCAGCAGTTTACGTGAGCGAATGCTCTCTGGGGCCAACGTCCTGACTTTC. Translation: CASSLRERMLSGANVLTF.

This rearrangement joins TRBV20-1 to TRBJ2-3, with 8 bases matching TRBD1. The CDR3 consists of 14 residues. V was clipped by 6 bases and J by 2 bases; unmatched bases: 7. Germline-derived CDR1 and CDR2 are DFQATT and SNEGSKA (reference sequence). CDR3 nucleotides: TGCAGTGCCCTCGGACAGGGTAACACAGATACGCAGTATTTT. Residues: CSALGQGNTDTQYF.

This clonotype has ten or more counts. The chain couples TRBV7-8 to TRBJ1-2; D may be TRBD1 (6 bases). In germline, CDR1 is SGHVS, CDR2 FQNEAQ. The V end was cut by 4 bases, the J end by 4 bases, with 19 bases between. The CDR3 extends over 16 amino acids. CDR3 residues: CASSSRGEPKIYGYTF. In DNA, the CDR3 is TGTGCCAGCAGCTCAAGGGGGGAGCCTAAAATCTATGGCTACACCTTC. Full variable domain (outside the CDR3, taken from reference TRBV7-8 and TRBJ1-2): GAGVSQSPRYKVAKRGQDVALRCDPISGHVSLFWYQQALGQGPEFLTYFQNEAQLDKSGLPSDRFFAERPEGSVSTLKIQRTQQEDSAVYLCASSSRGEPKIYGYTFGSGTRLTVV.

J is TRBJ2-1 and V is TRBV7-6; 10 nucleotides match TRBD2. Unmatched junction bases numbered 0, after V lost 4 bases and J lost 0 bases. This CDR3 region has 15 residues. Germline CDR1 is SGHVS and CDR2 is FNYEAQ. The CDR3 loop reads CASSSSGGSYNEQFF. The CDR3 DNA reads TGTGCCAGCAGCTCTAGCGGGGGCTCCTACAATGAGCAGTTCTTC. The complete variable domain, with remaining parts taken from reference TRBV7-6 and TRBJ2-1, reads GAGVSQSPRYKVTKRGQDVALRCDPISGHVSLYWYRQALGQGPEFLTYFNYEAQQDKSGLPNDRFSAERPEGSISTLTIQRTEQRDSAMYRCASSSSGGSYNEQFFGPGTRLTVL.

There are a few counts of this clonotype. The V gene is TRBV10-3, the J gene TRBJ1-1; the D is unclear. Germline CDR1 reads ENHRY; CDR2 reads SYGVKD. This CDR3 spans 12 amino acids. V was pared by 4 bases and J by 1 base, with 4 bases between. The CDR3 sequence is CAISGANTEAFF. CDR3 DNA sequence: TGTGCCATCAGTGGGGCGAACACTGAAGCTTTCTTT.

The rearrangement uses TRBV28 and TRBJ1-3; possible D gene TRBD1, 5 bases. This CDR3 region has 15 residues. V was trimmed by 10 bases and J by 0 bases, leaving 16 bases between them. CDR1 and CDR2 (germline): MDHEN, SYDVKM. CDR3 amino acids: CAISPDGGSGNTIYF. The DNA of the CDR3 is TGTGCCATTTCCCCCGACGGGGGCTCTGGAAACACCATATATTTT.